The following is a T cell receptor beta chain sequence with its context. This record belongs to a study of spatial heterogeneity in lung cancer. As for the study in general: Samples were obtained from roughly 65 donors, all untreated early-stage non-small cell lung cancer patients. The study sequenced follow-up PBMC samples when they were available, at a median of around 2 years after resection. Averaged across combinations, each unique TCR and UMI pairing appeared more than ten times in raw reads, which were uncorrected.

This CDR3 spans 16 amino acids. Germline-derived CDR1 and CDR2 are MNHEY and SMNVEV (reference sequence). V was clipped by 7 bases and J by 3 bases; unmatched bases: 10. In the library, each TCR cDNA molecule bore its own unique molecular identifier. TCRdb used MiXCR to reprocess the 5' RACE reads, holding one entry per CDR3 protein. The repertoire holds roughly 120,000 distinct CDR3 sequences, with 12% as singletons. As for time point: blood at routine non-recurrence follow-up after resection. TCRs were sequenced from unsorted whole RNA of tumor, nontumor lung or PBMC. The receptor's source is a male donor with early-stage non-small cell lung cancer. The sequenced sample was PBMCs, obtained at follow-up. The J gene is TRBJ2-7, the V gene TRBV27; TRBD1 matches 12 bases. DNA for the CDR3: TGTGCCAGCACTCCTTGGGGACAGGGGGCAGTCTACGAGCAGTACTTC. Protein sequence: CASTPWGQGAVYEQYF.